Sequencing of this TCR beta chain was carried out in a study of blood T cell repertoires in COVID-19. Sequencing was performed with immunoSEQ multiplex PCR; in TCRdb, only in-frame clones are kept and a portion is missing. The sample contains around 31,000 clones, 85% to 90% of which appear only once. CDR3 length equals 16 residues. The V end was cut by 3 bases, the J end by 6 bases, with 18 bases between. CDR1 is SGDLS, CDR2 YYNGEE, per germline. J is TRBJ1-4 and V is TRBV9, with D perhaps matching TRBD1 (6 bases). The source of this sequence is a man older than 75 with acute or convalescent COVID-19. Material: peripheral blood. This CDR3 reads CASSAPKGGLDEKLFF. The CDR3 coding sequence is TGTGCCAGCAGCGCCCCGAAGGGGGGGCTTGATGAAAAACTGTTTTTT.